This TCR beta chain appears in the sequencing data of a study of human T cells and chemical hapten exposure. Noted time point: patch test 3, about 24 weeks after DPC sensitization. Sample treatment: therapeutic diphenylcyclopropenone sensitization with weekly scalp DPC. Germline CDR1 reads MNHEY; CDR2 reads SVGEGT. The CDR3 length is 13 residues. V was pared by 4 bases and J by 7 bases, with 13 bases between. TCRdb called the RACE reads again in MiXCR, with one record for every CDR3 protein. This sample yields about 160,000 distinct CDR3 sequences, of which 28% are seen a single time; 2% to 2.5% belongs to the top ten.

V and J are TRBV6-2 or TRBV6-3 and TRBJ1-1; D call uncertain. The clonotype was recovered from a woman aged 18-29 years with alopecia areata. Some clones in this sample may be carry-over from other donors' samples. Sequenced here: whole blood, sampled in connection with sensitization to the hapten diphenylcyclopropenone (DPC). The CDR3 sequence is CASSSQGTHEAFF. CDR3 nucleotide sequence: TGTGCCAGCAGTTCGCAAGGAACCCATGAAGCTTTCTTT.